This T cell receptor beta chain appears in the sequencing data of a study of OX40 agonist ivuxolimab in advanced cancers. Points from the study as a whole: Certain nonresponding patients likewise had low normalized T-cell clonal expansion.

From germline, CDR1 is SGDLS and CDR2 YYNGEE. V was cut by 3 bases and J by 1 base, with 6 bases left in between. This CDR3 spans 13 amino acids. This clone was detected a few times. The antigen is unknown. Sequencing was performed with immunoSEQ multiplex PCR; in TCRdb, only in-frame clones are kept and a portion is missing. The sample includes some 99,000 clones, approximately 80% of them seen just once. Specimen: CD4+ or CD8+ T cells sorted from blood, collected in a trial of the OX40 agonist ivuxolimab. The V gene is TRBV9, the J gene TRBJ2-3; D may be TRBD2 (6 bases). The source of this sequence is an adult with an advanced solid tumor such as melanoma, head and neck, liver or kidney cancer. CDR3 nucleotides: TGTGCCAGCAGCGCGGGGGGCACAGATACGCAGTATTTT. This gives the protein CASSAGGTDTQYF.